Listed below are T cell receptor beta chains from one sample, sequenced in a study of shared clonotypes between healthy human individuals. TCRdb keeps only in-frame clones here, not all; method: immunoSEQ multiplex PCR. Of about 820,000 clones listed, 85% to 95% were seen once; the top ten hold 24%. Sequencing input: naive CD8+ T cells sorted from blood. The receptors here all came from a man aged 25-40 years in good health. Both conserved end residues are part of each CDR3. Fields, in order: clone size, J gene, D gene, CDR3 length, V gene, CDR3 DNA, CDR3 protein. A D gene is named only where the DNA matches it firmly. Some rows have no size entry. The others give once, few or many, or a class for an expanded clone.

-,TRBJ2-7,TRBD2,18,TRBV27,TGTGCCAGCAGTTTTTCTCGGACGGGACTAGCGGGAGGGTACGAGCAGTACTTC,CASSFSRTGLAGGYEQYF
-,TRBJ2-1,TRBD1,16,TRBV9,TGTGCCAGCAGCCGGACAGGGGAAAGCTCCTACAATGAGCAGTTCTTC,CASSRTGESSYNEQFF
-,TRBJ1-3,-,16,TRBV7-8,TGTGCCAGCAGCCCTGCCGAGGGCCCGAAGGGAAACACCATATATTTT,CASSPAEGPKGNTIYF
-,TRBJ2-1,TRBD2,15,TRBV27,TGTGCCAGCAGTTTAACTAGCGGGAGTGGGAATGAGCAGTTCTTC,CASSLTSGSGNEQFF
-,TRBJ2-1,TRBD2,15,TRBV7-6,TGTGCCAGCAGCTTCCGGCTAGCGGGAGGGTATGAGCAGTTCTTC,CASSFRLAGGYEQFF
-,TRBJ2-7,-,16,TRBV7-3,TGTGCCAGCAGCTTTAACCCGACTAGTTCAACCTACGAGCAGTACTTC,CASSFNPTSSTYEQYF
-,TRBJ2-7,-,13,TRBV6-5,TGTGCCAGCAGTTACTCGGCCTCCTACGAGCAGTACTTC,CASSYSASYEQYF
-,TRBJ2-1,-,11,TRBV6-1,TGTGCCAGCAGTGAAGGGGATGAGCAGTTCTTC,CASSEGDEQFF
-,TRBJ2-5,-,13,TRBV7-6,TGTGCCAGCAGCTCACAGTACCAAGAGACCCAGTACTTC,CASSSQYQETQYF
-,TRBJ2-7,TRBD2,13,TRBV10-3,TGTGCCATCAGTGGATGGGGGGGGTCCGAGCAGTACTTC,CAISGWGGSEQYF
once,TRBJ2-4,-,15,TRBV2,TGTGCCAGCTCCAGTCACGAGGGGTCGGGGGACATTCAGTACTTC,CASSSHEGSGDIQYF
-,TRBJ1-1,-,13,TRBV30,TGTGCCTGGAATGAGGGAATGAACACTGAAGCTTTCTTT,CAWNEGMNTEAFF
once,TRBJ2-7,-,12,TRBV29-1,TGCAGCGTTGTGGCTGGACCCTACGAGCAGTACTTC,CSVVAGPYEQYF
-,TRBJ2-5,TRBD1,14,TRBV19,TGTGCCAGTAGTGAGACAGGGGTCACGGAGACCCAGTACTTC,CASSETGVTETQYF
-,TRBJ2-2,-,13,TRBV5-6,TGTGCCAGCAGACTCAGGGTCTCCGGGGAGCTGTTTTTT,CASRLRVSGELFF
-,TRBJ2-7,-,14,TRBV9,TGTGCCAGCAGCGCCTATACTAGTTTCGGCGAGCAGTACTTC,CASSAYTSFGEQYF
-,TRBJ2-2,TRBD2,16,TRBV4-3,TGCGCCAGCAGCCCCCGGACTAGCGGGAGGTCTGGGGAGCTGTTTTTT,CASSPRTSGRSGELFF
few,TRBJ2-7,-,12,TRBV7-9,TGTGCCAGCAGCTTAGTCGCCGACGAGCAGTACTTC,CASSLVADEQYF
-,TRBJ2-7,TRBD2,16,TRBV7-2,TGTGCCAGCAGCACAACGGGGGGGATACTCTTCTACGAGCAGTACTTC,CASSTTGGILFYEQYF
few,TRBJ2-2,TRBD2,16,TRBV27,TGTGCCAGCAGTTTATGGGCTAGCGGGACGTCCGGGGAGCTGTTTTTT,CASSLWASGTSGELFF
-,TRBJ2-3,-,13,TRBV28,TGTGCCAGCAGTGGCAGGGGCACAGATACGCAGTATTTT,CASSGRGTDTQYF
-,TRBJ2-1,TRBD1,12,TRBV2,TGTGCCACTAGGACAGGGTCCAATGAGCAGTTCTTC,CATRTGSNEQFF
-,TRBJ1-5,-,14,TRBV7-9,TGTGCCAGCAGCCCCCAGGGTACGGTTCAGCCCCAGCATTTT,CASSPQGTVQPQHF
-,TRBJ1-2,TRBD1,15,TRBV7-9,TGTGCCAGCAGCCGAGGGGACAGGCCCGGCTATGGCTACACCTTC,CASSRGDRPGYGYTF
-,TRBJ1-1,-,13,TRBV11-2,TGTGCCAGCAGCCTACAGGGTCGAACTGAAGCTTTCTTT,CASSLQGRTEAFF
-,TRBJ1-5,-,13,TRBV4-1,TGCGCCAGCAGCCAAGAAGGGGATCAGCCCCAGCATTTT,CASSQEGDQPQHF
-,TRBJ2-3,-,16,TRBV9,TGTGCCAGCAGCCTTAGGAGCGGCTCATCCACAGATACGCAGTATTTT,CASSLRSGSSTDTQYF
-,TRBJ1-5,-,14,TRBV28,TGTGCCAGCAGCGTAGTTTACGGCAATCAGCCCCAGCATTTT,CASSVVYGNQPQHF
once,TRBJ2-3,-,14,TRBV27,TGTGCCAGCAGTTACCGGGCACTAGGATTCGGGCAGTATTTT,CASSYRALGFGQYF
-,TRBJ1-5,-,12,TRBV27,TGTGCCAGCAGTCTGATTGGGCAGCCCCAGCATTTT,CASSLIGQPQHF
-,TRBJ2-1,-,12,TRBV9,TGTGCCAGCGGGAGGCCGGACAATGAGCAGTTCTTC,CASGRPDNEQFF
-,TRBJ2-1,TRBD2,20,TRBV27,TGTGCCAGCAGTTTGCTGACGACTAGCGGGAGAGGGGGCACACACAATGAGCAGTTCTTC,CASSLLTTSGRGGTHNEQFF